Listed here is a single T cell receptor beta chain. It was with random hexamers that roughly 0.45 to 1 ug RNA was reverse transcribed. TCRdb passed the immunoSEQ multiplex PCR reads through MiXCR, listing each CDR3 protein once. The sample yields 150,000 to 200,000 distinct CDR3 sequences, around 93% seen once. These data come from a study of CD8 T cells in Susac syndrome. The CDR3 extends over 17 amino acids. Looked up from germline, CDR1 is SSHAT and CDR2 is FNYEAQ (reference sequence). Unmatched junction bases numbered 6, after V lost 5 bases and J lost 0 bases. The sequence was collected from a human donor in good health. The sequencing input was CD4+ T cells from PBMCs. V gene TRBV7-7 combines with J gene TRBJ2-3; the match to TRBD2 covers 12 bases. CDR3 region: CASSQGLAGSSTDTQYF. CDR3 bases: TGTGCCAGCAGCCAAGGACTAGCGGGGTCTAGCACAGATACGCAGTATTTT.